The 17 T cell receptor beta chains in this list originate from one sample, sequenced in a study of cytomegalovirus exposure and HLA in healthy donors. Primers for the PCR totalled 60 Vbeta and 13 Jbeta. TCRdb's table, derived via immunoSEQ multiplex PCR, lists solely in-frame clones and lacks some. The sample consists of 90,000 to 100,000 clones, 60% to 85% of them appearing once. What was sequenced was PBMCs. These receptors all stem from a man aged 55 to 70 in good health and CMV-seropositive.

The gene calls are TRBV4-2 and TRBJ1-1, with TRBD1 identical over 8 bases. V lost 2 bases to trimming and J lost 1 base; unmatched junction nucleotides: 3. The germline V gene encodes CDR1 LGHNA and CDR2 YNFKEQ. The CDR3 runs 15 residues. CDR3 in amino acids: CASSQPTGENTEAFF. In nucleotides, the CDR3 is TGTGCCAGCAGCCAACCGACAGGGGAGAACACTGAAGCTTTCTTT.

The V gene is TRBV5-4, the J gene TRBJ1-3; no definite D call. V was pared by 0 bases and J by 7 bases, with 11 bases between. The CDR3 length is 14 residues. The V gene's germline CDR1 is SGHNT and CDR2 YYREEE (reference sequence). The CDR3 sequence is CASSLVSNSNTIYF. CDR3 nucleotides: TGTGCCAGCAGCTTGGTATCCAACTCGAACACCATATATTTT.

The chain joins TRBV5-1 to TRBJ2-1, with 12 bases fitting TRBD2. The length of the CDR3 is 15 residues. The germline V gene has CDR1 SGHRS and CDR2 YFSETQ. V was pared by 2 bases and J by 4 bases, with 1 base of the junction left unmatched. The CDR3 DNA reads TGCGCCAGCAGCTTCGGACTAGCGGGGTACAATGAGCAGTTCTTC. This encodes CASSFGLAGYNEQFF.

The V call is TRBV28, the J call TRBJ2-1, with TRBD2 identical over 10 bases. CDR1 is MDHEN and CDR2 is SYDVKM in the germline V gene. The CDR3 has 20 amino acids. The V gene end was trimmed by 4 bases and the J gene end by 2 bases; junction bases not matched to a gene: 17. The CDR3 reads CASSSDGLAASRTTYNEQFF. The DNA of the CDR3 is TGTGCCAGCAGTTCAGACGGACTAGCGGCGAGTAGGACCACCTACAATGAGCAGTTCTTC. Full variable domain (outside the CDR3, taken from reference TRBV28 and TRBJ2-1): DVKVTQSSRYLVKRTGEKVFLECVQDMDHENMFWYRQDPGLGLRLIYFSYDVKMKEKGDIPEGYSVSREKKERFSLILESASTNQTSMYLCASSSDGLAASRTTYNEQFFGPGTRLTVL.

The chain joins TRBV6-1 to TRBJ1-6; D is undetermined. The CDR3 is 14 amino acids. Trimming cost V 6 bases and J 7 bases, with 13 bases left between them. The germline V gene has CDR1 MNHNS and CDR2 SASEGT. This CDR3 reads CASRLHDGNSPLHF. The CDR3 DNA is TGTGCCAGCAGACTACATGACGGGAATTCACCCCTCCACTTT.

The chain recombines TRBV5-1 with TRBJ2-1; perhaps TRBD2 as D (6 bases). The germline V and J ends were trimmed by 3 bases and 7 bases, with 14 bases remaining between them. The CDR3 is made up of 14 amino acids. Germline CDR1 reads SGHRS; CDR2 reads YFSETQ. In DNA, the CDR3 is TGCGCCAGCAGCTCCCTCTTCGCGGGGAATGAGCAGTTCTTC. The encoded protein is CASSSLFAGNEQFF.

The rearrangement joins TRBV5-4 to TRBJ2-6; D is possibly TRBD1 (5 bases). This CDR3 is 18 amino acids long. The V and J ends lost 3 bases and 4 bases respectively, with 20 bases between them. Germline assignment: CDR1 SGHNT and CDR2 YYREEE (reference sequence). The CDR3 sequence is CASSSPIGASRGANVLTF. The CDR3 region has the DNA TGTGCCAGCAGCTCCCCGATTGGGGCCTCTAGGGGGGCCAACGTCCTGACTTTC.

J is TRBJ2-7 and V is TRBV29-1; TRBD1 might be the D (5 bases). Germline loops: CDR1 SQVTM, CDR2 ANQGSEA. The V end was cut by 1 base, the J end by 2 bases, with 9 bases between. The CDR3 loop spans 13 amino acids. Written as DNA, the CDR3 is TGCAGCGTTGAAGGTGACAGACCCTACGAGCAGTACTTC. This encodes CSVEGDRPYEQYF.

This rearrangement joins TRBV5-1 to TRBJ1-2; 10 bases line up with TRBD1. The ends lost 0 bases at V and 6 bases at J; junction bases unmatched: 5. From germline, CDR1 is SGHRS and CDR2 YFSETQ. The CDR3 spans 15 residues. The CDR3 here is CASSLARDRGDGYTF. The CDR3 nucleotides read TGCGCCAGCAGCTTGGCCCGGGACAGGGGAGATGGCTACACCTTC.

The chain joins TRBV6-6 to TRBJ1-2; 9 bases fit TRBD1. Germline V lookup: CDR1 MNHNY, CDR2 SVGAGI (reference sequence). The CDR3 has 13 residues. V dropped 6 bases and J dropped 10; count of bases not matched to a gene: 9. The CDR3 protein is CASSLDRGTLYTF. The CDR3 DNA reads as TGTGCCAGCAGCCTCGACAGGGGGACCCTCTACACCTTC.

This chain links TRBV7-6 with TRBJ2-3, with 7 bases identical to TRBD1. From germline, CDR1 is SGHVS and CDR2 FNYEAQ. After removal of 5 bases from V and 2 bases from J, the junction contained 7 bases not matched to a gene. The CDR3 length is 15 residues. DNA for the CDR3: TGTGCCAGCAGCCCCGGGACAGACTACACAGATACGCAGTATTTT. It is translated as CASSPGTDYTDTQYF.

The sample holds a few counts of this clone. This chain joins TRBV5-1 and TRBJ2-3, with D possibly TRBD1 on 6 matching bases. The V and J ends lost 4 bases and 1 base respectively, with 16 bases between them. The CDR3 is 16 amino acids. CDR1 is SGHRS and CDR2 is YFSETQ in the germline V gene. CDR3 protein: CASSRTGHRGTDTQYF. The CDR3 nucleotides are TGCGCCAGCAGCAGAACAGGGCACCGAGGCACAGATACGCAGTATTTT.

This clone was seen more than once but under ten times. The V call is TRBV7-6, the J call TRBJ2-5, with D unresolved. V lost 0 bases, J lost 5 bases, and 7 bases lay in between. CDR1 is SGHVS and CDR2 is FNYEAQ in the germline V gene. This CDR3 region has 13 residues. The CDR3 region has the DNA TGTGCCAGCAGCTTAGCTTGGGCGGAGACCCAGTACTTC. Residues: CASSLAWAETQYF.

J is TRBJ1-1 and V is TRBV7-3, with a tentative D call TRBD1 (6 bases). Germline CDR1 and CDR2: SGHTA and FQGTGA. The CDR3 is 15 residues long. V dropped 0 bases and J dropped 5 bases, with 13 bases sitting between them. The CDR3: CASSLTPKGGTEAFF. CDR3 bases: TGTGCCAGCAGCTTAACCCCCAAGGGGGGGACTGAAGCTTTCTTT.

As to this clone: The sample carries other DNA sequences with the same CDR3. The rearrangement uses TRBV25-1 and TRBJ1-1; maybe TRBD1 (6 bases). The CDR3 sequence is 14 residues long. CDR1 MGHDK and CDR2 SYGVNS come from the germline V gene. V lost 6 bases and J 1 base, leaving 12 bases between the germline ends. The CDR3 loop reads CASRRGGRNTEAFF. The CDR3 DNA reads TGTGCCAGCAGGAGGGGGGGAAGGAACACTGAAGCTTTCTTT.

Only a few counts were recorded for this clone. The chain couples TRBV18 to TRBJ2-7; D might be TRBD1 (6 bases). The CDR3 is made up of 15 amino acids. Germline V gene data show CDR1 as KGHSH and CDR2 as LQKENI. V was clipped by 3 bases and J by 6 bases, with 18 bases between them. The CDR3 protein is CASSPSRDTMGEQYF. CDR3 nucleotides: TGTGCCAGCTCACCTTCCCGGGACACTATGGGCGAGCAGTACTTC.

The chain employs TRBV6-5 and TRBJ1-1, with D uncertain. Trimming shortened V by 7 bases and J by 3 bases, and 12 bases separated the two germline ends. The germline V gene has CDR1 MNHEY and CDR2 SVGAGI. The CDR3 length is 13 residues. The CDR3 reads CASTRTEDTEAFF. Here the CDR3 DNA reads TGTGCCAGCACACGCACCGAGGACACTGAAGCTTTCTTT.